Presented here are 10 T cell receptor beta chains from one specimen sequenced in a study of a mutant IDH1 vaccine in newly diagnosed glioma. Profiling relied on immunoSEQ multiplex PCR, and the TCRdb table lists in-frame clones only, not all of them. The table lists roughly 50,000 clones, around 80% of them singletons. Time point indicated: week 47, end of study. Vaccination comprised doses that each held 300 ug of mutant IDH1 20-mer peptide, plus topical imiquimod. No antigen has been identified for these receptors. The sample here was PBMCs, taken from a glioma patient whose treatment included an IDH1 peptide vaccine. Every receptor here comes from a woman in her 40s with glioma. Some clones in this sample may be carry-over from other donors' samples.

The V gene is TRBV18, the J gene TRBJ1-6; the match to TRBD1 covers 7 bases. This CDR3 spans 18 amino acids. CDR1 and CDR2 (germline): KGHSH, LQKENI. V lost 4 bases to trimming and J lost 1 base; unmatched junction nucleotides: 10. The DNA of the CDR3 is TGTGCCAGCTCACGGGTCGACAGGGTCAGATCCTATAATTCACCCCTCCACTTT. Protein product: CASSRVDRVRSYNSPLHF. The full variable domain, in which reference TRBV18 and TRBJ1-6 provide the parts outside the CDR3, is NAGVMQNPRHLVRRRGQEARLRCSPMKGHSHVYWYRQLPEEGLKFMVYLQKENIIDESGMPKERFSAEFPKEGPSILRIQQVVRGDSAAYFCASSRVDRVRSYNSPLHFGNGTRLTVT.

The chain uses TRBV9 and TRBJ2-5; 12 bases are shared with TRBD2. CDR3 length equals 15 residues. The germline V gene encodes CDR1 SGDLS and CDR2 YYNGEE. With 4 bases clipped from V and 1 base from J, the junction kept 2 bases outside the gene matches. The CDR3 protein is CASSSSGGAQETQYF. CDR3 bases: TGTGCCAGCAGCTCTAGCGGGGGGGCCCAAGAGACCCAGTACTTC.

This chain connects TRBV19 to TRBJ1-5, with unresolved D. Germline V gene data show CDR1 as LNHDA and CDR2 as SQIVND (reference sequence). The V end was cut by 6 bases, the J end by 1 base, with 13 bases between. The CDR3 totals 15 residues. CDR3 region: CASSGRKESNQPQHF. As DNA, the CDR3 is TGTGCCAGTAGCGGAAGGAAAGAAAGCAATCAGCCCCAGCATTTT.

The gene calls are TRBV6-5 and TRBJ2-1, with TRBD2 identical over 16 bases. In germline, CDR1 is MNHEY, CDR2 SVGAGI. V shed 4 bases and J 10 bases; nucleotides not matched to a gene: 7. The CDR3 is 16 residues long. DNA of the CDR3: TGTGCCAGCAGTTGGGGGACTAGCGGGGGGGCAGAGGAGCAGTTCTTC. It specifies CASSWGTSGGAEEQFF.

V and J are TRBV14 and TRBJ2-2; 7 bases agree with TRBD1. V lost 4 bases, J lost 7 bases, and 9 bases stayed unmatched. Germline V gene sequence: CDR1 SGHDN, CDR2 FVKESK. The CDR3 has 15 amino acids. DNA of the CDR3: TGTGCCAGCAGCCCCCAAGGGGGCCTCGGCGGGGAGCTGTTTTTT. Translation gives CASSPQGGLGGELFF.

The rearrangement uses TRBV6-1 and TRBJ2-3, with a possible D match to TRBD2 (5 bases). Trimming pared 2 bases from V and 11 bases from J, leaving 14 bases between. CDR1 is MNHNS and CDR2 is SASEGT in the germline V gene. CDR3 length: 13 amino acids. The CDR3 nucleotides are TGTGCCAGCAGTGAAATACCGCGGGTGGGGCAGTATTTT. Translating it yields CASSEIPRVGQYF.

The rearrangement links TRBV4-3 to TRBJ2-7; perhaps D is TRBD1 or TRBD2 (5 bases each). Per the germline V gene, CDR1 is LGHNA and CDR2 is YSLEER. Trimming cost V 4 bases and J 7 bases, with 8 bases left between them. The CDR3 totals 11 residues. CDR3 coding DNA: TGCGCCAGCAGCCGAGGGGAAGAGCAGTACTTC. This sequence encodes CASSRGEEQYF.

This clone occurred a few times. V is TRBV5-1 and J is TRBJ2-3; 9 positions match TRBD1. The CDR3 covers 15 residues. CDR1 SGHRS and CDR2 YFSETQ come from the germline V gene. V was pared by 5 bases and J by 6 bases, with 10 bases of the junction left unmatched. The CDR3 protein is CASRYLTGGVDTQYF. The CDR3 DNA is TGCGCCAGCAGATACCTAACAGGGGGCGTTGATACGCAGTATTTT.

The V gene is TRBV6-1, the J gene TRBJ2-5; D is perhaps TRBD1 or TRBD2 (5 bases each). Germline lookup yields CDR1 MNHNS and CDR2 SASEGT. V was trimmed by 7 bases and J by 7 bases, leaving 19 bases between them. This CDR3 has 14 amino acids. In nucleotides, the CDR3 is TGTGCCAGCATGTTGACACAGGCTGGAGGGACCCAGTACTTC. It is translated as CASMLTQAGGTQYF.

This clone has just a few counts. This chain connects TRBV7-2 to TRBJ1-1; D unresolved. Trimming shortened V by 2 bases and J by 3 bases, and 7 bases separated the two germline ends. The CDR3 covers 13 residues. Germline V CDR1 and CDR2: SGHTA, FQGNSA. This chain's CDR3 is CASSLTAHTEAFF. The CDR3 bases are TGTGCCAGCAGCTTAACAGCGCACACTGAAGCTTTCTTT.